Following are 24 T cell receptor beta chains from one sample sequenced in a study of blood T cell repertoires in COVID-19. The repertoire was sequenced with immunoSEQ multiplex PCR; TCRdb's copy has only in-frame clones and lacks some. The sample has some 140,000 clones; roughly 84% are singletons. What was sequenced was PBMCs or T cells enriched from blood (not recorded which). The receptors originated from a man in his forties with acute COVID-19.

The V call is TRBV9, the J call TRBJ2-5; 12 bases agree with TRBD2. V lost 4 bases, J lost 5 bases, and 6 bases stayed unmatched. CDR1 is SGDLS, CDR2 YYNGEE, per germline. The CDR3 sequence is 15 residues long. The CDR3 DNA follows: TGTGCCAGCAGCCCTCTAGCGGGGGGGCGGGAGACCCAGTACTTC. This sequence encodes CASSPLAGGRETQYF.

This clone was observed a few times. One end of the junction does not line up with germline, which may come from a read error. CDR3 sequence: CASSAYGLAGSYEQYF. As DNA, the CDR3 is TGTGCCAGCAGTGCATATGGACTAGCGGGGTCCTACGAACAGTACTTC. The V call is TRBV2, the J call TRBJ2-7, with 12 bases lining up with TRBD2. The CDR3 sequence is 16 residues long. Germline CDR1 SNHLY, CDR2 FYNNEI.

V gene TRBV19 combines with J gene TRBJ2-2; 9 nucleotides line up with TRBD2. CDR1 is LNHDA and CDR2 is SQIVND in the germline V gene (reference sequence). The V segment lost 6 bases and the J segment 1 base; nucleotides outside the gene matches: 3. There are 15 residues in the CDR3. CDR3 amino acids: CASRLAGKNTGELFF. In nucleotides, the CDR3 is TGTGCCAGTAGGCTAGCGGGAAAGAACACCGGGGAGCTGTTTTTT.

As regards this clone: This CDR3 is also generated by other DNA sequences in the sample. In DNA, the CDR3 is TGCGCCAGCAGCTTACCAGGGGGCAATGAGCAGTTCTTC. As protein: CASSLPGGNEQFF. This chain links TRBV5-1 with TRBJ2-1, with TRBD1 matching over 7 bases. The CDR3 is 13 residues long. Germline V gene sequence: CDR1 SGHRS, CDR2 YFSETQ. V shed 2 bases, J shed 6 bases, and the junction held 2 bases outside the gene matches.

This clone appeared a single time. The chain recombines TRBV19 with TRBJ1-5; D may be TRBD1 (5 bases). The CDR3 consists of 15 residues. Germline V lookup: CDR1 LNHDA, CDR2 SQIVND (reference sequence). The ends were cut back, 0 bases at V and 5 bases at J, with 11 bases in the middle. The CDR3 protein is CASSIDLGGYQPQHF. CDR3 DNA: TGTGCCAGTAGTATAGATCTTGGGGGGTATCAGCCCCAGCATTTT.

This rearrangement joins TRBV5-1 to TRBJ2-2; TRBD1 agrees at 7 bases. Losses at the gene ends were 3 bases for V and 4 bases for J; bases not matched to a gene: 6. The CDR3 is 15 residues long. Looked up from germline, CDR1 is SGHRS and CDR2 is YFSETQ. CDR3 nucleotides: TGCGCCAGCAGCTCGACAGGGTGGGGCACCGGGGAGCTGTTTTTT. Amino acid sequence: CASSSTGWGTGELFF.

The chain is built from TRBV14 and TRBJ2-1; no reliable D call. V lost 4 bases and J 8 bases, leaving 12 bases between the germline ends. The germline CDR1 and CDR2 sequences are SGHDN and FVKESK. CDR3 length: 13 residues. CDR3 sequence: CASSLQLADEQFF. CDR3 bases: TGTGCCAGCAGCCTTCAATTGGCGGATGAGCAGTTCTTC.

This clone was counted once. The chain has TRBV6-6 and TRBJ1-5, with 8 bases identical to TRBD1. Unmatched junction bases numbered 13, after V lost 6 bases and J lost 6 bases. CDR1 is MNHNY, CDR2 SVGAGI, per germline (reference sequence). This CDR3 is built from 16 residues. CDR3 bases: TGTGCCAGCAGCGACGTGACAGGGGATATGGGTCAGCCCCAGCATTTT. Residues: CASSDVTGDMGQPQHF.

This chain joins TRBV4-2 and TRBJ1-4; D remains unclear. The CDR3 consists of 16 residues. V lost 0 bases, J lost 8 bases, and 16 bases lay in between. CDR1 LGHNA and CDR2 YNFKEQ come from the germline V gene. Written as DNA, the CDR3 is TGTGCCAGCAGCCAAGATGGCGGGGTCTGGAGAGAAAAACTGTTTTTT. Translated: CASSQDGGVWREKLFF.

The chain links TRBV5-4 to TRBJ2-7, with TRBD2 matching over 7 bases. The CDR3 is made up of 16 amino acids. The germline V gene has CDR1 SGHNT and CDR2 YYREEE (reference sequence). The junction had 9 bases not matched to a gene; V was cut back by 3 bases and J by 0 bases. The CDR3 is CASSSSGSGTSYEQYF. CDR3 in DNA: TGTGCCAGCAGCTCCTCCGGAAGCGGGACCTCCTACGAGCAGTACTTC.

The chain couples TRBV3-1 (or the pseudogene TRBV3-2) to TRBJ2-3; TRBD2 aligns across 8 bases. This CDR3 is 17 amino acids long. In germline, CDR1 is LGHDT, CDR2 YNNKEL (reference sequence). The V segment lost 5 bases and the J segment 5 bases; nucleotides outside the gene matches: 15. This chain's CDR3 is CASSKRASGSVVDTQYF. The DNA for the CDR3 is TGTGCCAGCAGCAAAAGAGCCAGCGGGAGTGTAGTAGATACGCAGTATTTT.

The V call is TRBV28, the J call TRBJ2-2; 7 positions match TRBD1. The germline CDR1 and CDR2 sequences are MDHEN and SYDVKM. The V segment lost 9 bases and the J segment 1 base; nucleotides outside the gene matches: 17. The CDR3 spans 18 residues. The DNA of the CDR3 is TGTGCCAGTAATGTGTGGGGACAGACAAAGGAGAACACCGGGGAGCTGTTTTTT. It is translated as CASNVWGQTKENTGELFF.

This chain's CDR3 is CSVGEGTILIDEQYF. DNA of the CDR3: TGCAGCGTTGGAGAGGGGACTATTTTAATTGACGAGCAGTACTTC. The gene calls are TRBV29-1 and TRBJ2-7; TRBD2 matches 7 bases. CDR3 size: 15 residues. CDR1 is SQVTM and CDR2 is ANQGSEA in the germline V gene. J was trimmed by 5 bases and V by 4 bases; bases with no gene match: 14.

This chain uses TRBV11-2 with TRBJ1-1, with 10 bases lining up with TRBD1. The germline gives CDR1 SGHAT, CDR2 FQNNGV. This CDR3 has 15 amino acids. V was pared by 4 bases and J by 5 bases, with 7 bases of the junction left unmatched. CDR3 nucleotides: TGTGCCAGCAGCTCTACCGGACAGGGGGGAACTGAAGCTTTCTTT. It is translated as CASSSTGQGGTEAFF.

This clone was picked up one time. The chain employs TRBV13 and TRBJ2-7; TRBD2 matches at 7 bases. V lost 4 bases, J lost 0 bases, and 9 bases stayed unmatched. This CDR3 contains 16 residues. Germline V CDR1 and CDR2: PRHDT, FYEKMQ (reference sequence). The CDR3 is CASSSGAGERSYEQYF. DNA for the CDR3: TGTGCCAGCAGCTCCGGGGCGGGAGAGCGCTCCTACGAGCAGTACTTC.

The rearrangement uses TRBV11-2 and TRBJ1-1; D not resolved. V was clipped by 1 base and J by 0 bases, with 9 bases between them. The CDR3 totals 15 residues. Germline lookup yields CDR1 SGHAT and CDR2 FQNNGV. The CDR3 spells CASSLGAGMNTEAFF. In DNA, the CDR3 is TGTGCCAGCAGCTTAGGGGCAGGCATGAACACTGAAGCTTTCTTT.

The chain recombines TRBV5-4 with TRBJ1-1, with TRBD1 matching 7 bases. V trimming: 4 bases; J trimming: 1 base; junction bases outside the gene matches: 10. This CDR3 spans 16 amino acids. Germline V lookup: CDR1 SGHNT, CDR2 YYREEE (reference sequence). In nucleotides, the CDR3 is TGTGCCAGCAGCGAGACCTACAACAGGGGGAACACTGAAGCTTTCTTT. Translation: CASSETYNRGNTEAFF.

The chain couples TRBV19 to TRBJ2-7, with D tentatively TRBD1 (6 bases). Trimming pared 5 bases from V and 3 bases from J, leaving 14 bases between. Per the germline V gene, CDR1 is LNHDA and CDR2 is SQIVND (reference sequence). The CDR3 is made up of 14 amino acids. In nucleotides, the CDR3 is TGTGCCAGTAGTCCCGGGGACACTAACTACGAGCAGTACTTC. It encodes CASSPGDTNYEQYF.

The CDR3 sequence: CATSDFVSTDTQYF. Written as DNA, the CDR3 is TGTGCCACCAGTGATTTCGTTAGCACAGATACGCAGTATTTT. The V call is TRBV24-1, the J call TRBJ2-3; D ambiguous. Trimming cost V 1 base and J 0 bases, with 4 bases left between them. Germline-derived CDR1 and CDR2 are KGHDR and SFDVKD. The CDR3 covers 14 residues.

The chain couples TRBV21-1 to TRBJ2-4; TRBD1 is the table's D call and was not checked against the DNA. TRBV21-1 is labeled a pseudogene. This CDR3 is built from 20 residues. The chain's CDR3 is CASSKRDTIGTVKAKNIQYF. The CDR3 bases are TGTGCCAGCAGCAAACGGGACACCATAGGAACTGTAAAAGCCAAAAACATTCAGTACTTC.

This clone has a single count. The DNA for the CDR3 is TGTGCCATCAGTGAGTCTGGCGGGGGGAGTAACAATGAGCAGTTCTTC. This encodes CAISESGGGSNNEQFF. The V gene is TRBV10-3, the J gene TRBJ2-1; 8 bases agree with TRBD2. The length of the CDR3 is 16 residues. V shed 0 bases, J shed 5 bases, and the junction held 6 bases outside the gene matches. Germline CDR1 reads ENHRY; CDR2 reads SYGVKD.

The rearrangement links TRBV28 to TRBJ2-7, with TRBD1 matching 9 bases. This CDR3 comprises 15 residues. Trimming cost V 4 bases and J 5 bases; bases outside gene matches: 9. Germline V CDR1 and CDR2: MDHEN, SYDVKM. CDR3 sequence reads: CASSSVTGGLDEQYF. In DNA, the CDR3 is TGTGCCAGCAGTTCGGTGACAGGGGGATTGGACGAGCAGTACTTC.

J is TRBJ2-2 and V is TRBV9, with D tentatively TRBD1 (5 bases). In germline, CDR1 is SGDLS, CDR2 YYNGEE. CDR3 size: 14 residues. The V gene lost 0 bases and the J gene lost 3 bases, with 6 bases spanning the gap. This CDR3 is CASSVAGHTGELFF. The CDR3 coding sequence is TGTGCCAGCAGCGTAGCAGGGCACACCGGGGAGCTGTTTTTT.

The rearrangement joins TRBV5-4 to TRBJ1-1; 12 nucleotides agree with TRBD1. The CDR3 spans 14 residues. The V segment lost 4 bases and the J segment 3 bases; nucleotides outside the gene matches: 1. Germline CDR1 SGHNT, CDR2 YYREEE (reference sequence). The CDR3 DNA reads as TGTGCCAGCAGCCGGGACAGGGGGCACACTGAAGCTTTCTTT. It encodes CASSRDRGHTEAFF.